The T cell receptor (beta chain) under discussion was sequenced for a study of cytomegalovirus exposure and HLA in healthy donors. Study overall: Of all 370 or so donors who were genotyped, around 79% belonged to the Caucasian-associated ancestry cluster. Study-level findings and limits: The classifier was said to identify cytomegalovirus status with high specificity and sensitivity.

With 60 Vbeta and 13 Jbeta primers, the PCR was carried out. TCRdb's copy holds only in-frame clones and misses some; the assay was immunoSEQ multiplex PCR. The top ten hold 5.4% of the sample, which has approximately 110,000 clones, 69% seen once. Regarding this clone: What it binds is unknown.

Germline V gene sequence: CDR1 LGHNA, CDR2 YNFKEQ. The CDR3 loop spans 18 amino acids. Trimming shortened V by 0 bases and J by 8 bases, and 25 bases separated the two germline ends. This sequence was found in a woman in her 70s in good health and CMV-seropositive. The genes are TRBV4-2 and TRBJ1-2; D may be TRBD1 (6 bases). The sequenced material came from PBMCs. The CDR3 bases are TGTGCCAGCAGCCAAGATCAGGGAGGGGGGGCTTCTCTCGTGGGCTACACCTTC. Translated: CASSQDQGGGASLVGYTF.